This TCR beta chain was identified in a study of T cell changes during pregnancy in multiple sclerosis. Libraries were prepared by immunoSEQ multiplex PCR; TCRdb keeps only in-frame clonotypes and omits some of them. The sample includes about 110,000 clones, around 90% of them seen just once. With V trimmed by 6 bases and J by 2 bases, 6 bases remained unmatched. The CDR3 runs to 14 residues. The V gene's germline CDR1 is LNHDA and CDR2 SQIVND (reference sequence). This sequence was found in a female donor with multiple sclerosis, enrolled in a pregnancy study. Material: peripheral blood, obtained in the third trimester of pregnancy. This chain connects TRBV19 to TRBJ2-5; 7 bases fit TRBD1. CDR3 region: CASRRTGQQETQYF. The CDR3 DNA is TGTGCCAGTAGGCGGACAGGTCAACAAGAGACCCAGTACTTC.